This T cell receptor (beta chain) was captured by sequencing in a study of blood T cell repertoires in COVID-19. Study background: Cohort 3 recovered donors had two negative PCRs, clearance, or symptom resolution.

Produced via immunoSEQ multiplex PCR; TCRdb's table is partial and in-frame only. The table records 350,000 to 450,000 clones, around 87% of them present only once. CDR1 and CDR2 (germline): MNHNS, SASEGT. The V end was cut by 2 bases, the J end by 4 bases, with 8 bases between. The CDR3 has 13 residues. The cohort comprised adults aged 18 to 89 years residing in 24 US areas. Cohort assignment relied on participant-reported clinical history. Sequences were obtained from PBMCs or T cells enriched from blood (not recorded which). The chain couples TRBV6-1 to TRBJ1-1; D might be TRBD1 (6 bases). The clonotype was recovered from a man aged 35-49 years in a cohort exposed to, infected with or recovered from COVID-19 (not recorded which). CDR3 residues: CASSELGGTEAFF. CDR3 nucleotides: TGTGCCAGCAGTGAACTAGGGGGCACTGAAGCTTTCTTT.